This TCR beta chain was identified during a study of beta chain features in type 1 diabetes. For the study at large: When patients were set against healthy donors, age, gender and cell yields were similar. Across all samples, fewer than 140 million sorted cells were examined.

A word on this clone: As yet, its antigen is unknown. Additional DNA sequences in this sample encode the identical CDR3.

Study-level findings and limits: All four CD4+ subsets from Type 1 diabetes patients carried moderately but significantly shorter TCRB CDR3s.

V was trimmed by 1 base and J by 3 bases, leaving 12 bases between them. Germline assignment: CDR1 KGHSH and CDR2 LQKENI. The CDR3 spans 15 residues. Every donor had blood drawn once into heparin, approximately 110 mL on average. Cells sorted by CD45RO/CCR7/CD25/CD127/CD95/CD27 comprised CD4+ naive, central memory, regulatory and stem cell-like memory cells. The authors reverse transcribed all of the isolated RNA, so sequencing captured expressed TCRB transcripts. TCRdb's table, derived via immunoSEQ multiplex PCR, lists solely in-frame clones and lacks some. The data contain more than 550,000 clones, 11% to 15% of them singletons.

The chain links TRBV18 to TRBJ1-1; D possibly corresponds to TRBD1 (5 bases). The receptor's source is a man aged 18 to 29 with type 1 diabetes. The source material was naive CD4+ T cells from blood. The CDR3 DNA reads as TGTGCCAGCTCACCACGTCAGGGAAGGGACACTGAAGCTTTCTTT. Its protein product is CASSPRQGRDTEAFF.